These 22 T cell receptor beta chains came from one sample sequenced in a study of human T cells and chemical hapten exposure. A single record per CDR3 protein comes from TCRdb applying MiXCR to the RACE reads. The sample shows about 120,000 distinct CDR3 sequences, 13% of them seen only once. As to time point: pre-sensitization, week 0. Treatment indicated: therapeutic diphenylcyclopropenone sensitization with weekly scalp DPC. Material: whole blood, obtained in connection with sensitization to the hapten diphenylcyclopropenone (DPC). The receptors here all came from a woman younger than 35 with alopecia areata. Some clones in this sample may be carry-over from other donors' samples.

This clonotype has ten or more counts. This chain links TRBV4-2 with TRBJ1-4, with 12 bases identical to TRBD1. Trimming took 0 bases from V and 9 from J; bases not matched to a gene: 5. CDR1 LGHNA and CDR2 YNFKEQ come from the germline V gene. This CDR3 has 16 amino acids. Here the CDR3 reads CASSQDTGTGGKKLFF. The DNA for the CDR3 is TGTGCCAGCAGCCAAGATACAGGGACAGGGGGCAAAAAACTGTTTTTT.

CDR3 in amino acids: CSARQGRGEAFF. CDR3 sequence (DNA): TGCAGTGCTAGACAGGGGAGGGGTGAAGCTTTCTTT. J is TRBJ1-1 and V is TRBV20-1; the D gene is possibly TRBD1 (6 bases). This CDR3 is built from 12 residues. Germline V gives CDR1 DFQATT, CDR2 SNEGSKA (reference sequence). With 2 bases removed from V and 7 bases from J, the gap between germline ends came to 11 bases.

In its sample, this clonotype was seen many times. V usage is TRBV29-1 and J usage is TRBJ2-3, with D uncertain. Per germline, CDR1 SQVTM and CDR2 ANQGSEA. V lost 2 bases and J 6 bases, leaving 15 bases between the germline ends. CDR3 length equals 14 residues. The CDR3: CSVELGASTDTQYF. The CDR3 DNA follows: TGCAGCGTTGAATTAGGAGCGTCCACGGATACGCAGTATTTT.

The chain links TRBV9 to TRBJ1-1; D might be TRBD1 (6 bases). CDR3 length: 15 amino acids. Germline CDR1 reads SGDLS; CDR2 reads YYNGEE. Trimming stripped 0 bases from V and 3 bases from J, with 12 bases between. Here the CDR3 reads CASSVGGQGYTEAFF. Here the CDR3 DNA reads TGTGCCAGCAGCGTAGGAGGGCAGGGGTACACTGAAGCTTTCTTT.

The chain carries TRBV2 and TRBJ2-6, with TRBD1 matching over 7 bases. J gave up 4 bases and V 6 bases, and 9 bases lay outside the gene matches. Germline-derived CDR1 and CDR2 are SNHLY and FYNNEI. This CDR3 comprises 16 residues. CDR3 sequence (DNA): TGTGCCAGCAGCGCGCGAGGGGGCCAGGGGGCCAACGTCCTGACTTTC. This encodes CASSARGGQGANVLTF.

CDR3 sequence: CASSLRLRLAGDTQYF. The CDR3 DNA is TGTGCCAGCAGTTTAAGATTGCGACTAGCGGGCGATACGCAGTATTTT. The chain recombines TRBV7-8 with TRBJ2-3, with TRBD2 matching 10 bases. The CDR3 covers 16 residues. The J segment lost 6 bases and the V segment lost 6 bases, leaving 12 bases of the junction unmatched. CDR1 and CDR2 from the germline V gene are SGHVS and FQNEAQ.

This clonotype was found a few times. The rearrangement joins TRBV4-3 to TRBJ2-7; D is uncertain. Germline CDR1 LGHNA, CDR2 YSLEER. This CDR3 is 15 amino acids long. Trimming removed 0 bases at V and 0 bases at J, with 9 bases between. CDR3 DNA sequence: TGCGCCAGCAGCCAAGATCATCAGGCCTCCTACGAGCAGTACTTC. It is translated as CASSQDHQASYEQYF.

The sample holds a few counts of this clonotype. CDR3 residues: CASSPRSVSDNSPLHF. Here the CDR3 DNA reads TGTGCCAGCAGTCCCCGGTCGGTATCGGATAATTCACCCCTCCACTTT. The rearrangement uses TRBV6-6 and TRBJ1-6; D is uncertain. Trimming shortened V by 5 bases and J by 5 bases, and 16 bases separated the two germline ends. CDR1 and CDR2 (germline): MNHNY, SVGAGI (reference sequence). CDR3 length equals 16 residues.

This chain uses TRBV5-4 with TRBJ2-7; D is perhaps TRBD1 (5 bases). Trimming pared 2 bases from V and 5 bases from J, leaving 11 bases between. The CDR3 totals 13 residues. Germline CDR1 SGHNT, CDR2 YYREEE (reference sequence). The CDR3 reads CASSFWWGNEQYF. The DNA for the CDR3 is TGTGCCAGCAGCTTCTGGTGGGGCAACGAGCAGTACTTC.

This clonotype was found many times. V and J are TRBV20-1 and TRBJ1-4, with D maybe TRBD1 (5 bases). CDR1 and CDR2 from the germline V gene are DFQATT and SNEGSKA (reference sequence). The V end lost 0 bases, the J end lost 1 base, and 12 bases lay between the germline ends. The CDR3 has 16 amino acids. The CDR3 nucleotides are TGCAGTGCTAGAGATGGGGCAGGAAGAACTAATGAAAAACTGTTTTTT. This codes for CSARDGAGRTNEKLFF.

This clonotype was detected a few times. CDR3 sequence reads: CSDSVPSGGAPKNIQYF. Written as DNA, the CDR3 is TGCAGCGACTCCGTTCCTAGCGGGGGGGCTCCCAAAAACATTCAGTACTTC. V gene TRBV29-1 combines with J gene TRBJ2-4, with 12 bases lining up with TRBD2. Losses at the gene ends were 7 bases for V and 2 bases for J; bases not matched to a gene: 12. The germline V gene has CDR1 SQVTM and CDR2 ANQGSEA. The length of the CDR3 is 17 residues.

The V call is TRBV28, the J call TRBJ1-1; D ambiguous. The CDR3 consists of 9 residues. Germline-derived CDR1 and CDR2 are MDHEN and SYDVKM. The V gene lost 5 bases and the J gene lost 8 bases, with 3 bases spanning the gap. The CDR3 DNA reads TGTGCCAGCAGTGAGGAAGCTTTCTTT. Translated, it gives CASSEEAFF.

This clonotype was observed a few times. DNA for the CDR3: TGTGCCAGCAGTGAAGCCCGGAACACTGAAGCTTTCTTT. As protein: CASSEARNTEAFF. The chain joins TRBV2 to TRBJ1-1; D unresolved. The germline CDR1 and CDR2 sequences are SNHLY and FYNNEI. Trimming removed 0 bases at V and 1 base at J, with 3 bases between. The CDR3 spans 13 residues.

The J gene is TRBJ1-1, the V gene TRBV7-9; a possible D gene is TRBD1 (6 bases). Germline V gives CDR1 SEHNR, CDR2 FQNEAQ (reference sequence). V was pared by 1 base and J by 0 bases, with 9 bases between. CDR3 length: 15 residues. For the CDR3, the DNA is TGTGCCAGCAGCTTAGAGACAGGAATGAACACTGAAGCTTTCTTT. This gives the protein CASSLETGMNTEAFF.

This clonotype has at least ten counts. The chain couples TRBV28 to TRBJ1-5, with D possibly matching TRBD1 (5 bases). The CDR3 runs 16 residues. Germline V gene sequence: CDR1 MDHEN, CDR2 SYDVKM. Trimming pared 3 bases from V and 1 base from J, leaving 13 bases between. The CDR3 nucleotides are TGTGCCAGCAGTTTCATAGGGACCACAAGCAATCAGCCCCAGCATTTT. Amino acid sequence: CASSFIGTTSNQPQHF.

This rearrangement joins TRBV5-6 to TRBJ1-1; 7 bases fit TRBD1. Germline assignment: CDR1 SGHDT and CDR2 YYEEEE. The CDR3 loop spans 18 amino acids. Trimming removed 4 bases from V and 1 base from J; junction bases left unmatched: 16. This chain's CDR3 is CASSPQQLPRGKNTEAFF. The CDR3 DNA sequence: TGTGCCAGCAGCCCACAACAGCTCCCCAGGGGGAAGAACACTGAAGCTTTCTTT.

The chain carries TRBV10-3 and TRBJ2-7; 9 nucleotides align to TRBD1. With V trimmed by 3 bases and J by 5 bases, 5 bases remained unmatched. The CDR3 is 14 amino acids. Germline CDR1 ENHRY, CDR2 SYGVKD. CDR3 sequence: CAISDPTGGDEQYF. CDR3 in DNA: TGTGCCATCAGTGACCCTACAGGGGGCGACGAGCAGTACTTC.

This clonotype came up many times. The V and J genes are TRBV13 and TRBJ2-7; the match to TRBD1 covers 9 bases. This CDR3 spans 14 amino acids. V was clipped by 5 bases and J by 6 bases; unmatched bases: 8. Germline lookup yields CDR1 PRHDT and CDR2 FYEKMQ (reference sequence). The CDR3 sequence: CASSLGQGFGEQYF. For the CDR3, the DNA is TGTGCCAGCAGCCTGGGACAGGGATTTGGCGAGCAGTACTTC.

The chain links TRBV28 to TRBJ1-2; D is uncertain. This CDR3 region has 14 residues. The germline CDR1 and CDR2 sequences are MDHEN and SYDVKM. V was trimmed by 4 bases and J by 8 bases, leaving 17 bases between them. For the CDR3, the DNA is TGTGCCAGCAGTTGGGGATCGACGGCTAGGGGCTACACCTTC. Translated, it gives CASSWGSTARGYTF.

Only a few counts were recorded for this clonotype. This chain connects TRBV5-1 to TRBJ2-1, with D maybe TRBD1 (6 bases). The CDR3 length is 15 residues. V shed 4 bases and J shed 0 bases, with 11 bases lying between them. Germline values: CDR1 SGHRS, CDR2 YFSETQ. The CDR3 DNA is TGCGCCAGCAGCAAGGGGGATAGCTCCTACAATGAGCAGTTCTTC. This sequence encodes CASSKGDSSYNEQFF.

V and J are TRBV2 and TRBJ1-3; maybe TRBD1 (5 bases). Germline-derived CDR1 and CDR2 are SNHLY and FYNNEI. Deletions cut 7 bases from V and 4 bases from J, with 11 bases between. There are 13 residues in the CDR3. CDR3 sequence reads: CASKEGMGNTIYF. The CDR3 nucleotides are TGTGCCAGCAAGGAGGGGATGGGAAACACCATATATTTT.

The V call is TRBV5-3, the J call TRBJ1-1, with D perhaps matching TRBD1 (6 bases). TRBV5-3 is reported as an ORF; its role is uncertain. V was pared by 4 bases and J by 1 base, with 14 bases between. There are 15 residues in the CDR3. CDR3 sequence: CARSMAGTPNTEAFF. The CDR3 DNA is TGTGCCAGAAGCATGGCCGGGACACCGAACACTGAAGCTTTCTTT.